The T cell receptor (beta chain) described here comes from a study of shared clonotypes between healthy human individuals. Overall study: Every donor yielded three CD4 naive, three CD4 memory, two CD8 naive and one CD8 memory plate. Whole-study findings and limits: Sampling included only blood; tissue repertoires likely differ.

The germline V gene has CDR1 SQVTM and CDR2 ANQGSEA. The CDR3 totals 15 residues. Trimming took off 3 bases at V and 4 bases at J, with 17 bases between the two ends. CD8 cells regarded as naive lacked CD45RO, were positively chosen for CCR7, and omitted terminally differentiated effector memory CD45RA+ cells. The method was immunoSEQ multiplex PCR; TCRdb's version includes in-frame clones alone and lacks a portion of them. The sample carries 500,000 to 700,000 clones, around 96% recorded once. This clone occurred a few times. Its antigen is not identified. Sequencing used naive CD8+ T cells sorted from blood. This sequence joins TRBV29-1 and TRBJ2-3, with D tentatively TRBD1 (6 bases). This clonotype originated in a woman aged 25 to 45 in good health. CDR3 protein: CSVEGARVASDTQYF. The DNA of the CDR3 is TGCAGCGTTGAGGGGGCGAGGGTGGCGTCAGATACGCAGTATTTT.